This T cell receptor (beta chain) was found in a study of T cell repertoires in cytomegalovirus infection. TCRdb used MiXCR to reprocess the reads, holding one entry per CDR3 protein. Of 300,000 or so distinct CDR3 sequences in the sample, about 25% were seen once. CDR1 is SGHTA and CDR2 is FQGNSA in the germline V gene. The CDR3 totals 14 residues. Between the trimmed V and J ends, which lost 4 bases and 4 bases, there was a span of 14 bases. This chain links TRBV7-2 with TRBJ2-7; TRBD1 is a possible D gene (5 bases). The TCR sequence derives from a human donor in good health (CMV status not recorded). Some clones in this sample may be carry-over from other donors' samples. Sequenced input: PBMCs. CDR3 amino acids: CASSSVGLPYEQYF. The CDR3 DNA sequence: TGTGCCAGCAGCTCGGTGGGGCTACCTTACGAGCAGTACTTC.